The subject of this entry is one T cell receptor beta chain. V was cut by 7 bases and J by 0 bases, with 13 bases left in between. The CDR3 has 15 residues. Per germline, CDR1 MDHEN and CDR2 SYDVKM. Cohort allocation depended upon clinical history that participants reported. This record comes from a study of blood T cell repertoires in COVID-19. About the research overall: Both acute and convalescent COVID-19 samples were obtained from the United States, Italy and Spain. PBMCs, B-cell-depleted T cells, or T cells provided the cDNA or gDNA that made up the material.

Measured with immunoSEQ multiplex PCR; TCRdb has only the in-frame clones, and not every one. In the table there are a few hundred thousand clones, 65% to 85% of which are singletons. The clonotype was recovered from a woman in her 40s with acute COVID-19. The specimen sequenced was PBMCs or T cells enriched from blood (not recorded which). The chain employs TRBV28 and TRBJ1-5, with D maybe TRBD1 (5 bases). DNA for the CDR3: TGTGCCAGCAAAGAAACAGGTAATAGCAATCAGCCCCAGCATTTT. This codes for CASKETGNSNQPQHF.